This passage covers 21 T cell receptor beta chains from one sample sequenced in a study of breast tumors, draining lymph nodes, adjacent tissues (dated by TCRdb to the mid-2010s). Library prep was done by multiplex PCR. Instrument used: Illumina HiSeq 2000. TCRdb applied fastp at Q25 and MiXCR to the public reads, then kept only in-frame beta chains. For every CDR3 protein sequence, its rows merge into one entry that carries the most common genes and DNA. The sample profile shows about 21,000 distinct CDR3 sequences; approximately 53% of them were found once. In total, the top ten clones hold about 8% of the sample. The specimen sequenced was breast tumor tissue. The receptor set was obtained from a female donor with breast cancer. Some clones in this sample may be carry-over from other donors' samples.

This clonotype was counted many times. The genes are TRBV24-1 and TRBJ2-1; maybe TRBD1 (5 bases). Trimming pared 4 bases from V and 9 bases from J, leaving 15 bases between. There are 14 residues in the CDR3. CDR1 is KGHDR, CDR2 SFDVKD, per germline. CDR3 in DNA: TGTGCCACCAGTGAGCTAGGGGCTTTTGGTGAGCAGTTCTTC. This sequence encodes CATSELGAFGEQFF.

This clonotype has more than one count but fewer than ten. This chain connects TRBV11-1 to TRBJ1-1; D perhaps matches TRBD1 (6 bases). This CDR3 comprises 13 residues. V lost 3 bases to trimming and J lost 3 bases, with 8 bases between them. Germline assignment: CDR1 SGHAT and CDR2 FQDESV (reference sequence). CDR3 region: CASSFGGHTEAFF. The CDR3 DNA reads TGTGCCAGCAGCTTCGGGGGGCACACTGAAGCTTTCTTT.

The V and J genes are TRBV10-1 and TRBJ2-3; 11 nucleotides align to TRBD2. The CDR3 length is 13 residues. Trimming removed 4 bases from V and 6 bases from J; junction bases left unmatched: 0. Germline CDR1 WNHNN, CDR2 SYGVQD (reference sequence). The DNA for the CDR3 is TGCGCCAGCAGTGGGACTAGCGGGGATACGCAGTATTTT. Translation gives CASSGTSGDTQYF.

This clonotype has only one observation. The CDR3 ends on some other residue instead of the conserved phenylalanine or tryptophan, so this is likely a read error. No DNA is shown, since the ends of the CDR3 on it are uncertain; the CDR3 is the one TCRdb lists. The CDR3 spells CASSSRSDGTDTPYL. The chain joins TRBV9 to TRBJ2-3; TRBD2, the D gene given by the table, was not confirmed from the DNA. From its first to its last residue, the CDR3 has 15 amino acids. Germline lookup yields CDR1 SGDLS and CDR2 YYNGEE.

The table lists this clonotype with many counts. The chain couples TRBV2 to TRBJ2-3; the match to TRBD2 covers 11 bases. Per germline, CDR1 SNHLY and CDR2 FYNNEI. The CDR3 has 17 residues. V trimming: 2 bases; J trimming: 3 bases; junction bases outside the gene matches: 7. This chain's CDR3 is CASSELAGGLNTDTQYF. CDR3 DNA sequence: TGTGCCAGCAGTGAATTAGCGGGAGGGCTAAATACAGATACGCAGTATTTT.

This clonotype occurred many times. A much larger clonotype is one base distant, so this may be a read error. This sequence joins TRBV20-1 and TRBJ1-6; a weak D match, TRBD1 (5 bases). Germline V gene lookup returns CDR1 DFQATT and CDR2 SNEGSKA (reference sequence). This CDR3 is built from 17 residues. The V and J ends lost 0 bases and 6 bases respectively, with 18 bases between them. The CDR3 here is CSARDPDLQAPNSPLHF. CDR3 nucleotide sequence: TGCAGTGCTAGAGATCCGGACCTACAGGCCCCTAATTCACCCCTCCACTTT.

By share of the sample, this clonotype is medium-sized. A read error may account for a junction end that differs from germline. The rearrangement uses TRBV7-9 and TRBJ1-6, with D perhaps TRBD1 (5 bases). Germline CDR1 and CDR2: SEHNR and FQNEAQ (reference sequence). This CDR3 is 15 amino acids long. For the CDR3, the DNA is TGTGCCAGCAGCTCCTTGGTGCAGGGATCTTCAACCCTCCACTTT. It is translated as CASSSLVQGSSTLHF.

The genes are TRBV20-1 and TRBJ1-5, with D perhaps TRBD1 (6 bases). V was pared by 5 bases and J by 11 bases, with 22 bases between. The CDR3 is 14 amino acids. CDR1 is DFQATT, CDR2 SNEGSKA, per germline (reference sequence). CDR3 in amino acids: CSAGTRGGGETQHF. The CDR3 DNA reads as TGCAGTGCTGGCACTAGGGGAGGGGGAGAGACCCAGCATTTT.

At least ten counts were recorded for this clonotype. The V and J genes are TRBV28 and TRBJ1-2; no clear D gene. CDR3 length equals 14 residues. The germline V gene encodes CDR1 MDHEN and CDR2 SYDVKM. The germline V and J ends were trimmed by 3 bases and 4 bases, with 12 bases remaining between them. The CDR3 region has the DNA TGTGCCAGCAGTTTGCAGAGGAAGCGCTATGGCTACACCTTC. Translation: CASSLQRKRYGYTF.

At least ten counts were recorded for this clonotype. At one of its ends the junction is not consistent with the germline gene, which may arise from a read error. The chain has TRBV6-5 and TRBJ2-5, with D possibly TRBD2 on 6 matching bases. Germline CDR1 is MNHEY and CDR2 is SVGAGI. The CDR3 runs to 15 residues. The CDR3 DNA is TGTGCCAGCAGTCACTCGTCGGGGGAACAAGAGACCCAGTACTTC. Amino acid sequence: CASSHSSGEQETQYF.

This chain connects TRBV11-2 to TRBJ2-5; D not resolved. Germline lookup yields CDR1 SGHAT and CDR2 FQNNGV. With 3 bases removed from V and 7 bases from J, the gap between germline ends came to 12 bases. CDR3 length: 13 residues. The CDR3 nucleotides read TGTGCCAGCAGCTTGGAGTCTAAAGCGACCCAGTACTTC. This gives the protein CASSLESKATQYF.

The rearrangement joins TRBV10-3 to TRBJ2-3; D not resolved. The germline V gene has CDR1 ENHRY and CDR2 SYGVKD. The V end lost 7 bases, the J end lost 0 bases, and 14 bases lay between the germline ends. The length of the CDR3 is 15 residues. The CDR3 spells CAIIPVTVSTDTQYF. CDR3 bases: TGTGCCATCATACCTGTCACAGTGAGCACAGATACGCAGTATTTT.

A remark on this clonotype: One end of the junction does not line up with germline, which may come from a read error. This chain connects TRBV7-9 to TRBJ2-1, with a tentative D call TRBD2 (5 bases). CDR3 size: 17 residues. Germline V gives CDR1 SEHNR, CDR2 FQNEAQ (reference sequence). The CDR3, as DNA: TGTGCCATCAGCTCCTGCTGTAGCCCGGGGTCCTACAATGAGCAGTTCTTC. Protein sequence: CAISSCCSPGSYNEQFF.

V gene TRBV20-1 combines with J gene TRBJ2-3; D ambiguous. CDR3 size: 13 residues. V was clipped by 3 bases and J by 6 bases, with 13 bases between them. The germline gives CDR1 DFQATT, CDR2 SNEGSKA (reference sequence). The CDR3 DNA is TGCAGTGCTAGCCCTGTTGTTGGGGATACGCAGTATTTT. Residues: CSASPVVGDTQYF.

This clonotype was seen at least ten times. The chain has TRBV6-2 or TRBV6-3 and TRBJ2-1; 7 bases are shared with TRBD1. J gave up 4 bases and V 5 bases, and 8 bases lay outside the gene matches. The CDR3 has 15 amino acids. CDR1 is MNHEY and CDR2 is SVGEGT in the germline V gene. The CDR3 sequence: CASSLFGTVYNEQFF. CDR3 nucleotides: TGTGCCAGCAGTCTCTTCGGGACAGTATACAATGAGCAGTTCTTC.

Ten or more counts support this clonotype. The rearrangement uses TRBV7-9 and TRBJ1-5; 10 positions agree with TRBD1. CDR1 and CDR2 (germline): SEHNR, FQNEAQ (reference sequence). This CDR3 comprises 17 residues. V lost 1 base to trimming and J lost 5 bases; unmatched junction nucleotides: 8. The CDR3 loop is CASSLDPGQGTDQPQHF. The DNA of the CDR3 is TGTGCCAGCAGCTTAGATCCGGGACAGGGGACCGATCAGCCCCAGCATTTT.

This clonotype was counted at least ten times. The CDR3 sequence is CASSFRDGGYNEQFF. CDR3 in DNA: TGCGCCAGCAGTTTCCGGGACGGGGGATACAATGAGCAGTTCTTC. The chain employs TRBV10-1 and TRBJ2-1; tentatively, D is TRBD2 (6 bases). Germline V gene data show CDR1 as WNHNN and CDR2 as SYGVQD (reference sequence). Trimming stripped 5 bases from V and 4 bases from J, with 15 bases between. CDR3 length: 15 amino acids.

Ten or more counts support this clonotype. The V gene is TRBV19, the J gene TRBJ1-1; D is possibly TRBD1 (5 bases). Looked up from germline, CDR1 is LNHDA and CDR2 is SQIVND (reference sequence). The CDR3 loop spans 15 amino acids. Trimming pared 6 bases from V and 3 bases from J, leaving 17 bases between. The CDR3 is CASRTGGVGDTEAFF. The CDR3 DNA is TGTGCCAGTAGAACGGGCGGGGTGGGGGACACTGAAGCTTTCTTT.

The rearrangement uses TRBV28 and TRBJ2-4, with D tentatively TRBD2 (5 bases). The CDR3 covers 16 residues. V was trimmed by 1 base and J by 1 base, leaving 11 bases between them. Germline CDR1 is MDHEN and CDR2 is SYDVKM. CDR3 coding DNA: TGTGCCAGCAGTTTATACGCTCCGGGGGCCAAAAACATTCAGTACTTC. Its protein is CASSLYAPGAKNIQYF.

The J gene is TRBJ2-3, the V gene TRBV28; no clear D gene. CDR1 MDHEN and CDR2 SYDVKM come from the germline V gene. This CDR3 contains 18 residues. V lost 5 bases to trimming and J lost 1 base, with 22 bases between them. The CDR3 region is CASSLRTAIVEGTDTQYF. The CDR3 nucleotides are TGTGCCAGCAGTCTGCGAACAGCTATAGTAGAGGGCACAGATACGCAGTATTTT.

The CDR3 region has the DNA TGCAGTGCTGATGACGGGAGCGAATCGGAGACCCAGTACTTC. It translates to CSADDGSESETQYF. The gene calls are TRBV20-1 and TRBJ2-5; D may be TRBD2 (6 bases). V dropped 5 bases and J dropped 5 bases, with 18 bases sitting between them. The CDR3 covers 14 residues. Germline V gene sequence: CDR1 DFQATT, CDR2 SNEGSKA (reference sequence).